This paragraph covers one T cell receptor beta chain sequence. The sample originates from a study of CD8+CD57+ T cells in acquired aplastic anemia. For CDR3 and TCR beta VDJ profiling, genomic DNA was the template used. TCRdb re-derived calls from the reads in MiXCR, one entry per CDR3 protein. Altogether around 200,000 distinct CDR3 sequences are present, almost 50% being singletons, with the ten largest covering roughly 13%. All sequencing subjects had displayed CD8+CD57+ cell expansion on flow cytometry. With 4 bases removed from V and 6 bases from J, the gap between germline ends came to 18 bases. CDR3 length equals 15 residues. Germline loops: CDR1 SEHNR, CDR2 FQNEAQ (reference sequence).

This chain connects TRBV7-9 to TRBJ1-1, with D perhaps TRBD1 (6 bases). This sequence was found in a human donor with aplastic anemia. The sequenced material came from sorted CD4+, CD8+, or CD8+CD57+ T cells (not recorded which) from PBMCs. The CDR3 DNA follows: TGTGCCAGCAGCTATCAGGGGACTGGGAATGCTGAAGCTTTCTTT. Translating it yields CASSYQGTGNAEAFF. Combining the CDR3 with reference TRBV7-9 and TRBJ1-1 gives the whole variable domain DTGVSQNPRHKITKRGQNVTFRCDPISEHNRLYWYRQTLGQGPEFLTYFQNEAQLEKSRLLSDRFSAERPKGSFSTLEIQRTEQGDSAMYLCASSYQGTGNAEAFFGQGTRLTVV.